Listed below are T cell receptor beta chains from one sample, sequenced in a study of T cell responses to AZD1222 COVID-19 vaccine. Using immunoSEQ multiplex PCR, the repertoire was profiled, and TCRdb retains in-frame clones only, with some absent. The sample lists approximately 180,000 clones; roughly 87% were seen once. The material was peripheral blood, obtained on day 0 of AZD1222 vaccination. The origin of the receptors is an adult in good health. Each CDR3 is given with its conserved first and last residue. The order of the fields is J gene, D gene, clone size, V gene, CDR3 DNA, CDR3 protein. A D gene is named only where the DNA matches it firmly. The size entry is marked missing in some rows and otherwise reads once, few, many or a size class.

TRBJ2-2	NA	NA	TRBV9	TGTGCCAGCAGCGTAGCGGGTCCCGGGACCGGGGAGCTGTTTTTT	CASSVAGPGTGELFF
TRBJ2-7	NA	NA	TRBV7-8	TGTGCCAGCAGCTTAGCGCTCGGGCAGAACTACGAGCAGTACTTC	CASSLALGQNYEQYF
TRBJ1-1	NA	NA	TRBV5-6	TGTGCCAGCAGCTCAGGGTTGACCACTGAAGCTTTCTTT	CASSSGLTTEAFF
TRBJ2-7	TRBD2	once	TRBV27	TGTGCCAGCAGGGGCCCCCGAGCGGGAGGGCCATGGGAGCAGTACTTC	CASRGPRAGGPWEQYF
TRBJ2-2	NA	NA	TRBV5-5	TGTGCCAGCAGCTTGGTTGGAGGGACCGCGAACACCGGGGAGCTGTTTTTT	CASSLVGGTANTGELFF
TRBJ1-2	NA	few	TRBV21-1	TGTGCCAGCAGCAATCTACCGGGGTCTCCCAACTATGGCTACACCTTC	CASSNLPGSPNYGYTF
TRBJ1-5	NA	once	TRBV4-1	TGCGCCAGCAGCCAAGAGAGAACCATCAATCAGCCCCAGCATTTT	CASSQERTINQPQHF
TRBJ2-7	NA	NA	TRBV10-3	TGTGCCATCAGTGAGAGGGCGGAGGGCTACGAGCAGTACTTC	CAISERAEGYEQYF
TRBJ1-1	NA	few	TRBV5-1	TGCGCCAGCAGCTTGTGGAACACTGAAGCTTTCTTT	CASSLWNTEAFF
TRBJ1-2	NA	NA	TRBV6-5	TGTGCCAGCAGTTGGGCAGGACGCAGGAACTATGGCTACACCTTC	CASSWAGRRNYGYTF
TRBJ1-1	NA	once	TRBV7-9	TGTGCCAGCAGCTCCTGGCGGGGTCCTTCCAACACTGAAGCTTTCTTT	CASSSWRGPSNTEAFF
TRBJ2-7	NA	NA	TRBV28	TGTGCCAGCAGTAAAGCGGATACAGACTACGAGCAGTACTTC	CASSKADTDYEQYF
TRBJ2-7	TRBD2	once	TRBV27	TGTGCCAGCAGTTTATATGGCCTAGCGGAAACCTACGAGCAGTACTTC	CASSLYGLAETYEQYF